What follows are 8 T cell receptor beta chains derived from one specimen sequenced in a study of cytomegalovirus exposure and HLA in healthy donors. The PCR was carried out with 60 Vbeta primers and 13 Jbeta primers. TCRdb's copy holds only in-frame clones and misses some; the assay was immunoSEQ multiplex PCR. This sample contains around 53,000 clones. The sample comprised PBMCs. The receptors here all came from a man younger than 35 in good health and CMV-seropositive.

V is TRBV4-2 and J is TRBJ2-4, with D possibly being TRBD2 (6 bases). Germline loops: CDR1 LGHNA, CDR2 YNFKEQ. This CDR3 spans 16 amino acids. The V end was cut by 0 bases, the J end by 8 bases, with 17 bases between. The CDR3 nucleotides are TGTGCCAGCAGCCAAGATCACGGGACTCCTAATCACATTCAGTACTTC. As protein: CASSQDHGTPNHIQYF.

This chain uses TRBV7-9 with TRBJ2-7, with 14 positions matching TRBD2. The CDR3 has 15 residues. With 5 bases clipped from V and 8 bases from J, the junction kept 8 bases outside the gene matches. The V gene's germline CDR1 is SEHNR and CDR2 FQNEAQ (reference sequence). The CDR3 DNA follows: TGTGCCAGCAGCCTGGGGACTAGCGGGAGTACCAAGCAGTACTTC. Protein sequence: CASSLGTSGSTKQYF. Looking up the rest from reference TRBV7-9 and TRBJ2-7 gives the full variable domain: DTGVSQNPRHKITKRGQNVTFRCDPISEHNRLYWYRQTLGQGPEFLTYFQNEAQLEKSRLLSDRFSAERPKGSFSTLEIQRTEQGDSAMYLCASSLGTSGSTKQYFGPGTRLTVT.

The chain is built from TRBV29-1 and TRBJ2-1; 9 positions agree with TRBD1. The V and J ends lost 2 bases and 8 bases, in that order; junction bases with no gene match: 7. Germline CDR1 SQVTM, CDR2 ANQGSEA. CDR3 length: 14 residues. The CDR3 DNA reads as TGCAGCGTTGAAATCTCGGGACAGGGCTATGAGCAGTTCTTC. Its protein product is CSVEISGQGYEQFF.

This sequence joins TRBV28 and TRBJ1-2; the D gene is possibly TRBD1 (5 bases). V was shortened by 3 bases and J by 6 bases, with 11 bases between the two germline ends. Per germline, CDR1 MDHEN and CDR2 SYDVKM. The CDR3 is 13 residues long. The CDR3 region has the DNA TGTGCCAGCAGTTTCCGACAGTCCAATGGCTACACCTTC. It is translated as CASSFRQSNGYTF.

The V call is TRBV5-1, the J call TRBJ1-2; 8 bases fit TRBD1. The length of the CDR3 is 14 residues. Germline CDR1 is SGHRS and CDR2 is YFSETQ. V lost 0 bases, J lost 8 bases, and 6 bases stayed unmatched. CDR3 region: CASSLDGQGGGYTF. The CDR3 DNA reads TGCGCCAGCAGCTTGGATGGACAGGGAGGGGGCTACACCTTC.

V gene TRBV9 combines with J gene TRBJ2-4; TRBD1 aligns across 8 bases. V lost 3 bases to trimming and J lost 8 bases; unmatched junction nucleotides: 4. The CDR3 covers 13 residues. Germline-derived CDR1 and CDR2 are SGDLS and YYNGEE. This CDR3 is CASSANRGDIQYF. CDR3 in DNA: TGTGCCAGCAGCGCTAACAGGGGGGACATTCAGTACTTC. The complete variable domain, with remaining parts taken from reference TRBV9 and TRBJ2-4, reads DSGVTQTPKHLITATGQRVTLRCSPRSGDLSVYWYQQSLDQGLQFLIQYYNGEERAKGNILERFSAQQFPDLHSELNLSSLELGDSALYFCASSANRGDIQYFGAGTRLSVL.

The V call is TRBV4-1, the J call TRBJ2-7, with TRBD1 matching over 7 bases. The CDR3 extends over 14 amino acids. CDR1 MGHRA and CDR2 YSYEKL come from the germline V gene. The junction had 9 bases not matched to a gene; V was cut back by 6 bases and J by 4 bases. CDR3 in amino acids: CASRPRLTGYEQYF. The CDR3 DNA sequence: TGCGCCAGCAGACCCCGATTGACAGGGTACGAGCAGTACTTC.

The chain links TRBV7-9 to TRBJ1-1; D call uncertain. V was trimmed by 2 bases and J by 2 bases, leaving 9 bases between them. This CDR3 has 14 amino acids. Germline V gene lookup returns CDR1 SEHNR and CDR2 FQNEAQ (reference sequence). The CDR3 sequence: CASSLQAANTEAFF. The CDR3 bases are TGTGCCAGCAGCTTACAGGCAGCTAACACTGAAGCTTTCTTT.